These T cell receptor beta chains were read from a single sample in a study of blood T cell repertoires in COVID-19. Produced via immunoSEQ multiplex PCR; TCRdb's table is partial and in-frame only. The sample lists 290,000 or so clones, around nine tenths occurring once. Sequenced input: peripheral blood. Receptor source: a man between 65 and 85 years old with acute or convalescent COVID-19. CDR3s include the opening cysteine and the closing phenylalanine or tryptophan. The D gene is left open where the match is weak. Size is omitted from some rows. Given values are once, few, many or a class for expanded clones.

J,D,size,V,DNA,CDR3
TRBJ1-3,TRBD1,.,TRBV7-2,TGTGCCAGCAGCCCCGGACAGGGCGCGTACACCATATATTTT,CASSPGQGAYTIYF
TRBJ2-1,TRBD2,.,TRBV5-4,TGTGCCAGCAGCCCCCGGACTAGCGCAAATGAGCAGTTCTTC,CASSPRTSANEQFF
TRBJ1-1,.,.,TRBV6-9,TGTGCCAGCAGCCCCTGGTCCTGGGGGGAACACGATGAAGCTTTCTTT,CASSPWSWGEHDEAFF
TRBJ1-1,TRBD1,.,TRBV28,TGTGCCAGCAGTTTTGGACAGGGAATTACTGAAGCTTTCTTT,CASSFGQGITEAFF
TRBJ2-7,TRBD1,.,TRBV11-1,TGTGCCAGCAGCCCTACTTCCGGGACAGGGGACTACGAGCAGTACTTC,CASSPTSGTGDYEQYF
TRBJ1-5,.,.,TRBV4-3,TGCGCCAGCAGCCAAGATCGGGCAGGGAATAGCAATCAGCCCCAGCATTTT,CASSQDRAGNSNQPQHF
TRBJ2-5,TRBD2,.,TRBV25-1,TGTGCCTCTGCGGCTAGCGGGGTGGGGACCCAGTACTTC,CASAASGVGTQYF
TRBJ2-7,.,.,TRBV6-5,TGTGCCACGCGAGCGGGCAATCCCTACGAGCAGTACTTC,CATRAGNPYEQYF
TRBJ2-7,TRBD2,.,TRBV10-3,TGTGCCACCCAACTGCAGACTAGCGGGAGCCACGAGCAGTACTTC,CATQLQTSGSHEQYF
TRBJ2-3,.,.,TRBV4-1,TGCGCCAGCAGCCAAGGGGCAGTTAGCACAGATACGCAGTATTTT,CASSQGAVSTDTQYF
TRBJ2-5,TRBD2,once,TRBV2,TGTGCCAGCAGTAGGGGACTAGCGGGAATAGAGACCCAGTACTTC,CASSRGLAGIETQYF
TRBJ2-7,TRBD1,.,TRBV30,TGTGCCTGGGTTTCCGGGACAGGGAACTACGAGCAGTACTTC,CAWVSGTGNYEQYF
TRBJ2-3,TRBD1,.,TRBV11-3,TGTGCCAGCAGCCTGGGACAGGGCAGCACAGATACGCAGTATTTT,CASSLGQGSTDTQYF
TRBJ2-2,TRBD2,.,TRBV18,TGTGCCAGCTCATCTGTAGCGGGATTCGGCGGGGAGCTGTTTTTT,CASSSVAGFGGELFF
TRBJ1-1,TRBD1,.,TRBV6-6,TGTGCCAGCAGGGGACAGACGAACACTGAAGCTTTCTTT,CASRGQTNTEAFF
TRBJ2-1,TRBD1,.,TRBV5-6,TGTGCCAGCACCCCAGCCGGACAGGGGGCATACAATGAGCAGTTCTTC,CASTPAGQGAYNEQFF
TRBJ2-7,.,.,TRBV20-1,TGCAGTGCTAGTACGGCGGGGCTCGGCGAGCAGTACTTC,CSASTAGLGEQYF
TRBJ1-3,.,.,TRBV30,TGTGCCTGGACCGCAACAGGGTCTGGAAACACCATATATTTT,CAWTATGSGNTIYF
TRBJ2-1,.,.,TRBV29-1,TGCAGCGTGCGGGATCGGGTTTGGAATGAGCAGTTCTTC,CSVRDRVWNEQFF
TRBJ1-4,TRBD1,few,TRBV4-2,TGTGCCAGCAGCCAAGGGGTAGGACAGGGCGGTGAAAAACTGTTTTTT,CASSQGVGQGGEKLFF
TRBJ2-7,TRBD1,.,TRBV28,TGTGCCAGCAGTGGATCCGGGACAGGTTTTTACGAGCAGTACTTC,CASSGSGTGFYEQYF
TRBJ1-5,.,.,TRBV3-1/TRBV3-2,TGTGCCAGCAGCCAAGATTTTCGTCAGCCCCAGCATTTT,CASSQDFRQPQHF
TRBJ1-2,.,.,TRBV10-2,TGCGCCAGCAGTGAGAGGGGGGGCGGTCCGGGGAGTGTCTATGGCTACACCTTC,CASSERGGGPGSVYGYTF
TRBJ1-2,.,.,TRBV19,TGTGCCAGTAGGTCGAGGGCCAACCCCATCTATGGCTACACCTTC,CASRSRANPIYGYTF
TRBJ2-2,.,.,TRBV4-1,TGCGCCAGCAGCCGCGGAGGGGACGGGGAGCTGTTTTTT,CASSRGGDGELFF
TRBJ1-2,.,.,TRBV12-3/TRBV12-4,TGTGCCAGCAGTTTAGGCCTGGCTGGCTACACCTTC,CASSLGLAGYTF
TRBJ2-3,.,.,TRBV3-1/TRBV3-2,TGTGCCAGCAGCCAAGTTTCAACAGATACGCAGTATTTT,CASSQVSTDTQYF
TRBJ1-1,.,few,TRBV7-9,TGTGCCAGCAGCATTCAGAGGATTAACACTGAAGCTTTCTTT,CASSIQRINTEAFF
TRBJ2-2,.,.,TRBV5-1,TGCGCCAGCAGCTTGGGCATTTTACGGGGGACGAAGAACACCGGGGAGCTGTTTTTT,CASSLGILRGTKNTGELFF
TRBJ2-1,TRBD2,.,TRBV15,TGTGCCACCAGCAGACCCCTCGGACTAGCGGGAGCGGATGAGCAGTTCTTC,CATSRPLGLAGADEQFF
TRBJ2-1,TRBD1,.,TRBV24-1,TGTGCCACCAGTGATCCCCGGGGTAGAGGGGGCGCGAAAGATGAGCAGTTCTTC,CATSDPRGRGGAKDEQFF
TRBJ2-5,TRBD1,.,TRBV24-1,TGTGCCACCAGTGACCAGGGACAGTCCATGCGGGAGACCCAGTACTTC,CATSDQGQSMRETQYF
TRBJ2-3,.,.,TRBV5-8,TGTGCCAGCAGTCTATGGACTCCCGCCGAAGATACGCAGTATTTT,CASSLWTPAEDTQYF
TRBJ2-3,TRBD2,.,TRBV4-2,TGTGCCAGCAGCCCTGGGAGGGACGGCCTCCTGTATTTT,CASSPGRDGLLYF
TRBJ1-6,.,.,TRBV21-1,TGTGCCAGCAGCAACTGGACAGGGGGCTTCTATAATTCACCCCTCCACTTT,CASSNWTGGFYNSPLHF
TRBJ2-2,TRBD1,.,TRBV24-1,TGTGCCACCAGTGAACGGACAGGGCTGGCCGGGGAGCTGTTTTTT,CATSERTGLAGELFF
TRBJ1-1,TRBD1,.,TRBV28,TGTGCCAGCAGTACCTCAGGGGGCTATGACACTGAAGCTTTCTTT,CASSTSGGYDTEAFF
TRBJ1-2,TRBD1,once,TRBV6-6,TGTGCCAGCAGTGGGACAGGGTCCCCCTATGGCTACACCTTC,CASSGTGSPYGYTF
TRBJ1-4,.,.,TRBV3-1/TRBV3-2,TGTGCCAGCAGCCATGGGGGCGGTGGTGAAAAACTGTTTTTT,CASSHGGGGEKLFF
TRBJ2-5,.,.,TRBV7-2,TGTGCCAGCAGCTTAGGTCCGGGACGGGGGGAGACCCAGTACTTC,CASSLGPGRGETQYF
TRBJ2-2,.,once,TRBV6-5,TGTGCCAGCAGTTACTCGGTCGGGGCGAACACCGGGGAGCTGTTTTTT,CASSYSVGANTGELFF
TRBJ2-3,.,once,TRBV10-3,TGTGCCATCGGGGGCGGACAGTACACAGATACGCAGTATTTT,CAIGGGQYTDTQYF
TRBJ1-5,.,.,TRBV7-2,TGTGCCAGCAGCTTATCGGGTTGGCAGCCCCAGCATTTT,CASSLSGWQPQHF
TRBJ2-3,TRBD2,.,TRBV4-3,TGCGCCAGCAGCCAAGATTGGGGTAGCGGGGGTTCAGATACGCAGTATTTT,CASSQDWGSGGSDTQYF
TRBJ2-7,.,.,TRBV4-2,TGTGCCAGCAGCCAAGATAGAGAGCAGTACTTC,CASSQDREQYF